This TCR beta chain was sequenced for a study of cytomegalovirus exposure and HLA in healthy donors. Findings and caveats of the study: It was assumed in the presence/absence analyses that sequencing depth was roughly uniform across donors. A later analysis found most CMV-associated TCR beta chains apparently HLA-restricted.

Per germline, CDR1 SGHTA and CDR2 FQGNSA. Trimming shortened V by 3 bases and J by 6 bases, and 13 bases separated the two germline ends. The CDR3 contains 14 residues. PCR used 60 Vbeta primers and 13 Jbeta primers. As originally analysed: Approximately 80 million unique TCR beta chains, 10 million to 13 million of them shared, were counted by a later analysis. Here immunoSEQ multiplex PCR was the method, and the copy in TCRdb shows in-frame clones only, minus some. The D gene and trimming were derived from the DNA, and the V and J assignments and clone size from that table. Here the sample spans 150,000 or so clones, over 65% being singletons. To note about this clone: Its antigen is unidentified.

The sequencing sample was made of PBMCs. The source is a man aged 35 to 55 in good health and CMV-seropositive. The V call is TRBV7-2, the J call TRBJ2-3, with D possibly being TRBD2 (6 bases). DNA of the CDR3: TGTGCCAGCAGCTTTAGCGGAGGGGCGGATACGCAGTATTTT. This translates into CASSFSGGADTQYF.